This T cell receptor (beta chain) comes out of a study of shared clonotypes between healthy human individuals. Study-level information: A couple of women and a few men aged 18 to 49 made up the donors. Three CD4 naive, three CD4 memory, two CD8 naive and one CD8 memory plate were used per donor. Notes on the study in general: Rarefaction exposed incomplete sorted-subset sequencing despite large depth.

Adult donors, all healthy and HIV-negative, had no recent acute infections or vaccinations. Here immunoSEQ multiplex PCR was the method, and the copy in TCRdb shows in-frame clones only, minus some. The sample has about 1 million clones; 60% to 80% are singletons. As regards this clone: The antigen is unknown.

There are 16 residues in the CDR3. Germline V gene data show CDR1 as SGHNT and CDR2 as YENEEA. V was pared by 5 bases and J by 6 bases, with 20 bases between. The chain has TRBV11-3 and TRBJ2-1; possibly TRBD1 or TRBD2 for D (5 bases each). The sequencing input was memory CD4+ T cells sorted from blood. Subset described: CD45RA-negative fraction. The sequence was obtained from a man in his late teens or twenties in good health. The CDR3 region has the DNA TGTGCCAGCAGCCCCGGAACCGGGACCTCGGCCAATGAGCAGTTCTTC. This sequence encodes CASSPGTGTSANEQFF.